This entry describes one TCR beta chain. Its cognate antigen is unknown. The PCR used 60 Vbeta and 13 Jbeta primers. TCRdb keeps only in-frame clones here, not all; method: immunoSEQ multiplex PCR. The sample includes some 140,000 clones, around 77% of them seen just once. This record comes from a study of cytomegalovirus exposure and HLA in healthy donors. Study observations and caveats: In most subjects, TCR beta sequences reportedly gave accurate predictions of HLA-A and HLA-B alleles. HLA restriction was apparent for most CMV-associated TCR beta chains in a later analysis.

Trimming took 4 bases from V and 6 from J; bases not matched to a gene: 8. This CDR3 is 16 amino acids long. Germline assignment: CDR1 SGHNT and CDR2 YYREEE (reference sequence). The V and J genes are TRBV5-4 and TRBJ2-5, with 14 positions matching TRBD2. The sequence was obtained from a man aged 25 to 45 in good health and CMV-seronegative. The source material was PBMCs. The DNA of the CDR3 is TGTGCCAGCAGCCTGGGACTAGCGGGAGTAGGGCAGACCCAGTACTTC. It codes for CASSLGLAGVGQTQYF.